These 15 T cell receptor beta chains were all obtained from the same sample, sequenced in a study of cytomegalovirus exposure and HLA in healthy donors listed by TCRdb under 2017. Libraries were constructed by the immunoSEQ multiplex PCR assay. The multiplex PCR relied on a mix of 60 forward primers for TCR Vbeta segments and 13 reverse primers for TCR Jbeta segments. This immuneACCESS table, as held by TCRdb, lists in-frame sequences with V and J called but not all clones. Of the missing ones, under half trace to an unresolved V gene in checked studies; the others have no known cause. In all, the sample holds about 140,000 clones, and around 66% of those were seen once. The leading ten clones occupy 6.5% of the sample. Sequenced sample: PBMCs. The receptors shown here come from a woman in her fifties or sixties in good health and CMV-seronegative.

CDR3 sequence reads: CASRKGRDRWSAYNSPLHF. For the CDR3, the DNA is TGTGCCAGCAGGAAAGGCCGGGACAGGTGGAGCGCCTATAATTCACCCCTCCACTTT. The chain employs TRBV11-1 and TRBJ1-6; 8 bases agree with TRBD1. Germline-derived CDR1 and CDR2 are SGHAT and FQDESV (reference sequence). This CDR3 spans 19 amino acids. The trim removed 6 bases at V and 2 bases at J, leaving 15 bases unmatched.

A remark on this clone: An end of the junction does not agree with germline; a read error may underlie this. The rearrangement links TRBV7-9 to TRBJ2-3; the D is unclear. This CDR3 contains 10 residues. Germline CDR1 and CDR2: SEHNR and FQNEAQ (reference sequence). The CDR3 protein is CSSNGDTQYF. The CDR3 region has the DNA TGTTCCAGCAACGGGGATACGCAGTATTTT.

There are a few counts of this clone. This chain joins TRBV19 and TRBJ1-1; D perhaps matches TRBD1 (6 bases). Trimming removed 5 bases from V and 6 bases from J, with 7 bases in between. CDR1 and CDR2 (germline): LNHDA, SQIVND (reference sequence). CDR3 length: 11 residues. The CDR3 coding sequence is TGTGCCAGTAGTTACAGGGCTGAAGCTTTCTTT. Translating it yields CASSYRAEAFF.

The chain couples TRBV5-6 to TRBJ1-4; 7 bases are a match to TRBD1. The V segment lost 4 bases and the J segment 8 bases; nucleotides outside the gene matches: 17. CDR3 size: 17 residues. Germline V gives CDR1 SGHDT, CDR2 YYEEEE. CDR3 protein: CASSQTGHRGLREKLFF. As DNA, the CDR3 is TGTGCCAGCAGCCAAACGGGTCACAGGGGCTTACGAGAAAAACTGTTTTTT. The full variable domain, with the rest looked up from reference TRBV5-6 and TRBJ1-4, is DAGVTQSPTHLIKTRGQQVTLRCSPKSGHDTVSWYQQALGQGPQFIFQYYEEEERQRGNFPDRFSGHQFPNYSSELNVNALLLGDSALYLCASSQTGHRGLREKLFFGSGTQLSVL.

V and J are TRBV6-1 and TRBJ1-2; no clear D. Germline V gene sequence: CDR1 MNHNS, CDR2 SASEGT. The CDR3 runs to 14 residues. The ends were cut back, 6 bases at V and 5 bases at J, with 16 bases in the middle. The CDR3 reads CASRENRLQYGYTF. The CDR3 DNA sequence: TGTGCCAGCAGAGAGAACCGACTTCAATATGGCTACACCTTC.

The CDR3 coding sequence is TGTGCCAGCAGCGTAGGGGCTAGCGGGGGATACACCGGGGAGCTGTTTTTT. Translating gives CASSVGASGGYTGELFF. This rearrangement joins TRBV9 to TRBJ2-2; 10 nucleotides line up with TRBD2. Looked up from germline, CDR1 is SGDLS and CDR2 is YYNGEE. The CDR3 runs to 17 residues. After removal of 0 bases from V and 3 bases from J, the junction contained 5 bases not matched to a gene.

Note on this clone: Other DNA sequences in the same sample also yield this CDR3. Here the CDR3 reads CASSTQGASNQPQHF. The CDR3 DNA follows: TGTGCCAGCAGCACACAGGGGGCGAGCAATCAGCCCCAGCATTTT. The chain has TRBV9 and TRBJ1-5; 9 bases fit TRBD1. The trim removed 4 bases at V and 1 base at J, leaving 3 bases unmatched. The CDR3 length is 15 residues. The germline V gene has CDR1 SGDLS and CDR2 YYNGEE.

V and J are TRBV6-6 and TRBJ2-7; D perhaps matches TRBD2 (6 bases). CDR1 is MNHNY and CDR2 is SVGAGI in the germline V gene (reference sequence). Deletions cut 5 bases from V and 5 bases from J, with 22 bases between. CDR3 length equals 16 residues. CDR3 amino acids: CASSPIPGTLAHEQYF. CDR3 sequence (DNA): TGTGCCAGCAGTCCCATTCCCGGGACTCTCGCTCACGAGCAGTACTTC.

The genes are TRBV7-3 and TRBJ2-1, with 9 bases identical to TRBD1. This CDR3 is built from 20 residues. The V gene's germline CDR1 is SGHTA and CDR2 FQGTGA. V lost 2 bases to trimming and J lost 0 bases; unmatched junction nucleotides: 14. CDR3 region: CASSLLPGQGPDNSYNEQFF. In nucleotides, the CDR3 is TGTGCCAGCAGCTTACTTCCGGGACAGGGACCCGATAACTCCTACAATGAGCAGTTCTTC. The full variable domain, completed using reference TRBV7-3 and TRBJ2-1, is GAGVSQTPSNKVTEKGKYVELRCDPISGHTALYWYRQSLGQGPEFLIYFQGTGAADDSGLPNDRFFAVRPEGSVSTLKIQRTERGDSAVYLCASSLLPGQGPDNSYNEQFFGPGTRLTVL.

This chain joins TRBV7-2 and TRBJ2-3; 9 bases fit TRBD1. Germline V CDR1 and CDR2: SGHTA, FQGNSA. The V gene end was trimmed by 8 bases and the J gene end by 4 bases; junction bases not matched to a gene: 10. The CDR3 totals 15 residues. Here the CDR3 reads CASEPDRGWSDTQYF. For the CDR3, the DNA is TGTGCCAGCGAACCCGACAGGGGGTGGTCAGATACGCAGTATTTT.

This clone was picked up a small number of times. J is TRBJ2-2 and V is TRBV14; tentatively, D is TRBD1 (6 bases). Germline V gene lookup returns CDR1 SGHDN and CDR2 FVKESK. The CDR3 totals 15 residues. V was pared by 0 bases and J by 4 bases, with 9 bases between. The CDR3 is CASSQDRGVTGELFF. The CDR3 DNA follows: TGTGCCAGCAGCCAAGACAGGGGCGTCACCGGGGAGCTGTTTTTT.

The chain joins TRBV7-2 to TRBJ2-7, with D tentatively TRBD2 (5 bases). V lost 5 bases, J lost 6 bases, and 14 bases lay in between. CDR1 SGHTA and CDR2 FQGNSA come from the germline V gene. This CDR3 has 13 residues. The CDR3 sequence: CASSLDYALEQYF. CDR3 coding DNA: TGTGCCAGCAGCCTAGACTACGCTCTCGAGCAGTACTTC.

The CDR3 sequence: CASSLASQGRCEQYF. CDR3 nucleotide sequence: TGTGCCAGCAGCTTAGCGTCCCAGGGAAGATGCGAGCAGTACTTC. This chain links TRBV11-3 with TRBJ2-7; maybe TRBD1 (5 bases). This CDR3 has 15 residues. The germline gives CDR1 SGHNT, CDR2 YENEEA. V was cut by 1 base and J by 6 bases, with 16 bases left in between.

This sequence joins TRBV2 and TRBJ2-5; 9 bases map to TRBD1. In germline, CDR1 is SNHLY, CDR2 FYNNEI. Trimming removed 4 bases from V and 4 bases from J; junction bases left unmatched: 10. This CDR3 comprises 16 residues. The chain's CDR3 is CASSADRGEFLETQYF. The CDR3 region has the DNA TGTGCCAGCAGTGCAGACAGGGGGGAATTTTTAGAGACCCAGTACTTC.

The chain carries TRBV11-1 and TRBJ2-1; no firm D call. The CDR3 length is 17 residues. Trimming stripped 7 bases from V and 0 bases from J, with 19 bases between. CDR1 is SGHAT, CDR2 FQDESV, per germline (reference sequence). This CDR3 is CASTPLGSTTSYNEQFF. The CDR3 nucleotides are TGTGCCAGCACCCCTCTGGGCTCTACCACCTCCTACAATGAGCAGTTCTTC.